A single sample is the source of the 12 T cell receptor beta chains below, sequenced in a study of human T cells and chemical hapten exposure. TCRdb reanalysed the RACE reads using MiXCR and keeps one entry per CDR3 protein. This sample has over 70,000 distinct CDR3 sequences, with 6.5% to 10% found just once. The time point is: patch test 2, 6 weeks after DPC sensitization. The treatment was: therapeutic diphenylcyclopropenone sensitization with weekly scalp DPC. The starting material was whole blood, obtained in connection with sensitization to the hapten diphenylcyclopropenone (DPC). Receptor source: a woman aged 45 to 65 with alopecia areata. Some clones in this sample may be carry-over from other donors' samples.

There are many counts of this clonotype. DNA of the CDR3: TGCAGCGTACGGCGGCTGAACACTGAAGCTTTCTTT. This gives the protein CSVRRLNTEAFF. The V and J genes are TRBV29-1 and TRBJ1-1; D not resolved. Germline V gene sequence: CDR1 SQVTM, CDR2 ANQGSEA. The CDR3 runs to 12 residues. V was shortened by 6 bases and J by 0 bases, with 8 bases between the two germline ends. The whole variable domain, filled in from reference TRBV29-1 and TRBJ1-1, reads SAVISQKPSRDICQRGTSLTIQCQVDSQVTMMFWYRQQPGQSLTLIATANQGSEATYESGFVIDKFPISRPNLTFSTLTVSNMSPEDSSIYLCSVRRLNTEAFFGQGTRLTVV.

V and J are TRBV3-1 and TRBJ2-1; no firm D call. CDR1 is LGHDT and CDR2 is YNNKEL in the germline V gene (reference sequence). The V and J ends lost 1 base and 6 bases respectively, with 10 bases between them. The CDR3 runs 14 residues. CDR3 nucleotide sequence: TGTGCCAGCAGCCAAGGAGGAGACCGCAATGAGCAGTTCTTC. This sequence encodes CASSQGGDRNEQFF.

This clonotype has a count of ten or more. V is TRBV2 and J is TRBJ2-3; a possible D gene is TRBD2 (5 bases). CDR1 is SNHLY, CDR2 FYNNEI, per germline. The length of the CDR3 is 15 residues. V shed 7 bases and J shed 2 bases, with 16 bases lying between them. CDR3 residues: CASTPLGSHTDTQYF. The CDR3 coding sequence is TGTGCCAGCACCCCCCTAGGGAGCCACACAGATACGCAGTATTTT.

This clonotype came up many times. The J gene is TRBJ2-7, the V gene TRBV29-1, with TRBD1 matching 8 bases. This CDR3 contains 12 residues. CDR1 SQVTM and CDR2 ANQGSEA come from the germline V gene. J gave up 6 bases and V 7 bases, and 8 bases lay outside the gene matches. CDR3 coding DNA: TGCAGCGCACTGACAGGGGAACGCGAGCAGTACTTC. Its protein product is CSALTGEREQYF.

This clonotype is large within its sample. The chain has TRBV20-1 and TRBJ2-1; tentative D call: TRBD1 (5 bases). V lost 3 bases to trimming and J lost 7 bases, with 13 bases between them. CDR1 is DFQATT, CDR2 SNEGSKA, per germline (reference sequence). The CDR3 extends over 13 amino acids. This CDR3 reads CSARGRTENEQFF. CDR3 DNA sequence: TGCAGTGCTAGGGGGCGGACGGAGAATGAGCAGTTCTTC.

V gene TRBV24-1 combines with J gene TRBJ2-2; 8 nucleotides match TRBD1. Unmatched junction bases numbered 16, after V lost 4 bases and J lost 4 bases. The CDR3 is 19 residues long. From germline, CDR1 is KGHDR and CDR2 SFDVKD. The CDR3 here is CATSDLIPRDRKTTGELFF. Written as DNA, the CDR3 is TGTGCCACCAGTGACTTGATACCCCGGGACAGGAAAACCACCGGGGAGCTGTTTTTT.

This clonotype was detected a few times. The rearrangement links TRBV28 to TRBJ2-4, with 7 bases matching TRBD2. The ends lost 3 bases at V and 6 bases at J; junction bases unmatched: 11. The CDR3 has 16 amino acids. Germline V gives CDR1 MDHEN, CDR2 SYDVKM. CDR3 sequence: CASSFRRGGPGNIQYF. For the CDR3, the DNA is TGTGCCAGCAGTTTCCGGAGGGGAGGGCCAGGAAACATTCAGTACTTC.

This clonotype was detected a few times. Being one base from a much bigger clone, this may be a read error. The chain recombines TRBV12-3 or TRBV12-4 with TRBJ1-1; TRBD1 matches 11 bases. The junction had 17 bases not matched to a gene; V was cut back by 11 bases and J by 6 bases. The CDR3 is 16 residues long. The CDR3 sequence: CASWTGGALGVSEAFF. Written as DNA, the CDR3 is TGTGCCTCATGGACAGGGGGCGCATTGGGGGTCTCTGAAGCTTTCTTT.

This chain uses TRBV7-2 with TRBJ2-3, with D perhaps TRBD1 or TRBD2 (6 bases each). V dropped 8 bases and J dropped 5 bases, with 14 bases sitting between them. CDR1 and CDR2 (germline): SGHTA, FQGNSA. The CDR3 has 13 residues. CDR3 sequence reads: CASYEGGGDTQYF. CDR3 coding DNA: TGTGCCAGCTACGAGGGGGGTGGAGATACGCAGTATTTT.

The V call is TRBV27, the J call TRBJ2-7; no clear D. The length of the CDR3 is 13 residues. Trimming removed 5 bases from V and 1 base from J, with 9 bases in between. CDR1 MNHEY and CDR2 SMNVEV come from the germline V gene (reference sequence). The CDR3 protein is CASSIQLSYEQYF. Written as DNA, the CDR3 is TGTGCCAGCAGTATCCAGCTGTCCTACGAGCAGTACTTC.

This clonotype appeared a few times. This rearrangement joins TRBV19 to TRBJ1-5, with TRBD1 matching over 8 bases. The germline V gene encodes CDR1 LNHDA and CDR2 SQIVND (reference sequence). This CDR3 contains 15 residues. The trim removed 6 bases at V and 0 bases at J, leaving 4 bases unmatched. CDR3 residues: CASRLTGGSNQPQHF. As DNA, the CDR3 is TGTGCCAGTAGGCTCACAGGGGGTAGCAATCAGCCCCAGCATTTT.

V gene TRBV11-2 combines with J gene TRBJ2-1; D may be TRBD2 (6 bases). This CDR3 has 16 residues. Germline V gene data show CDR1 as SGHAT and CDR2 as FQNNGV. Trimming pared 3 bases from V and 4 bases from J, leaving 16 bases between. For the CDR3, the DNA is TGTGCCAGCAGCTTGTTGACCGGGAGTCAGTACAATGAGCAGTTCTTC. This encodes CASSLLTGSQYNEQFF.